The 26 T cell receptor beta chains reported below all come from one sample, sequenced in a study of blood T cell repertoires in COVID-19. TCRdb's copy holds only in-frame clones and misses some; the assay was immunoSEQ multiplex PCR. In the table there are roughly 100,000 clones, 80% to 90% of which are singletons. Sequencing was done on a sample of peripheral blood. The receptors originated from a human donor in a cohort sampled during active COVID-19.

The rearrangement uses TRBV5-1 and TRBJ2-7; 9 bases are shared with TRBD1. Germline-derived CDR1 and CDR2 are SGHRS and YFSETQ. V shed 4 bases, J shed 0 bases, and the junction held 11 bases outside the gene matches. CDR3 length equals 17 residues. The CDR3 region is CASSRGYRGQLSYEQYF. In DNA form, the CDR3 reads TGCGCCAGCAGCAGGGGCTACAGGGGGCAACTCTCCTACGAGCAGTACTTC.

The chain carries TRBV30 and TRBJ1-5; the D gene is possibly TRBD1 (5 bases). This CDR3 is built from 16 residues. Per germline, CDR1 GTSNPN and CDR2 SVGIG (reference sequence). Trimming removed 0 bases from V and 0 bases from J, with 12 bases in between. The CDR3 coding sequence is TGTGCCTGGAGTGTTGAAGGGGCGCGTAGCAATCAGCCCCAGCATTTT. It encodes CAWSVEGARSNQPQHF.

This chain joins TRBV6-5 and TRBJ2-7, with a tentative D call TRBD1 (6 bases). V lost 7 bases and J lost 4, with 20 bases in between. This CDR3 is built from 15 residues. The V gene's germline CDR1 is MNHEY and CDR2 SVGAGI. CDR3 DNA sequence: TGTGCCAGCACGAGGACAGCGAGCCAGCCGTACGAGCAGTACTTC. It specifies CASTRTASQPYEQYF.

V gene TRBV21-1 combines with J gene TRBJ2-3; the table calls TRBD1, which could not be checked here. TRBV21-1 is labeled a pseudogene. The CDR3 runs to 16 residues. The CDR3 here is CASSISGTGLTDTQYF. The CDR3 DNA follows: TGTGCCAGCAGCATCTCCGGGACAGGGCTTACAGATACGCAGTATTTT.

The CDR3 DNA sequence: TGTGCCAGCAGCTCCGACAGGGGGCGAATTGGGGAGCAGTACTTC. Translated, it gives CASSSDRGRIGEQYF. This chain joins TRBV7-9 and TRBJ2-7, with 10 bases identical to TRBD1. Trimming cost V 4 bases and J 7 bases; bases outside gene matches: 10. The CDR3 is 15 residues long. The germline CDR1 and CDR2 sequences are SEHNR and FQNEAQ (reference sequence).

The rearrangement joins TRBV30 to TRBJ1-2; D is perhaps TRBD1 (6 bases). This CDR3 is 12 amino acids long. The V gene's germline CDR1 is GTSNPN and CDR2 SVGIG (reference sequence). Trimming stripped 4 bases from V and 2 bases from J, with 8 bases between. The CDR3 coding sequence is TGTGCCTGGATGACAGGAAACTATGGCTACACCTTC. Translation gives CAWMTGNYGYTF.

This rearrangement joins TRBV7-7 to TRBJ2-5; 9 bases match TRBD2. CDR3 length equals 18 residues. V dropped 1 base and J dropped 5; count of bases not matched to a gene: 14. The germline V gene has CDR1 SSHAT and CDR2 FNYEAQ (reference sequence). The CDR3, as DNA: TGTGCCAGCAGCTTAGGAATTATTGGCGGGGGGGCCCCGGAGACCCAGTACTTC. Residues: CASSLGIIGGGAPETQYF. Full variable domain (outside the CDR3, taken from reference TRBV7-7 and TRBJ2-5): GAGVSQSPRYKVTKRGQDVTLRCDPISSHATLYWYQQALGQGPEFLTYFNYEAQPDKSGLPSDRFSAERPEGSISTLTIQRTEQRDSAMYRCASSLGIIGGGAPETQYFGPGTRLLVL.

The chain is built from TRBV19 and TRBJ1-6, with 10 bases lining up with TRBD1. Germline V lookup: CDR1 LNHDA, CDR2 SQIVND (reference sequence). This CDR3 comprises 15 residues. V was clipped by 2 bases and J by 9 bases; unmatched bases: 4. The CDR3, as DNA: TGTGCCAGTAGTATACCCGGACAGGGGGGTTCACCCCTCCACTTT. It is translated as CASSIPGQGGSPLHF. Complete variable domain (other parts from reference TRBV19 and TRBJ1-6): DGGITQSPKYLFRKEGQNVTLSCEQNLNHDAMYWYRQDPGQGLRLIYYSQIVNDFQKGDIAEGYSVSREKKESFPLTVTSAQKNPTAFYLCASSIPGQGGSPLHFGNGTRLTVT.

The CDR3 DNA is TGTGCCAGCAGCTTCTTAGCGGGAAAGGCGGGCGAGCAGTACTTC. Translation gives CASSFLAGKAGEQYF. The rearrangement uses TRBV7-9 and TRBJ2-7, with 8 bases aligning to TRBD2. The length of the CDR3 is 15 residues. CDR1 SEHNR and CDR2 FQNEAQ come from the germline V gene (reference sequence). V shed 3 bases and J 6 bases; nucleotides not matched to a gene: 10.

CDR3 in DNA: TGTGCCAGCAGCGTTAGCCCCGGGAGGCCAGATACGCAGTATTTT. It codes for CASSVSPGRPDTQYF. The chain uses TRBV9 and TRBJ2-3, with 7 bases aligning to TRBD2. CDR1 and CDR2 (germline): SGDLS, YYNGEE. The junction had 7 bases not matched to a gene; V was cut back by 2 bases and J by 4 bases. This CDR3 is built from 15 residues. The full variable domain, completed using reference TRBV9 and TRBJ2-3, is DSGVTQTPKHLITATGQRVTLRCSPRSGDLSVYWYQQSLDQGLQFLIQYYNGEERAKGNILERFSAQQFPDLHSELNLSSLELGDSALYFCASSVSPGRPDTQYFGPGTRLTVL.

The chain recombines TRBV28 with TRBJ1-5; possibly TRBD1 for D (5 bases). Between the trimmed V and J ends, which lost 7 bases and 2 bases, there was a span of 24 bases. Germline V lookup: CDR1 MDHEN, CDR2 SYDVKM. There are 18 residues in the CDR3. For the CDR3, the DNA is TGTGCCAGCACACTATGGGAGGGGCTGTTAGTTGGCAATCAGCCCCAGCATTTT. Its protein product is CASTLWEGLLVGNQPQHF.

The chain couples TRBV5-1 to TRBJ2-5; 15 nucleotides agree with TRBD2. V lost 4 bases, J lost 1 base, and 5 bases stayed unmatched. In germline, CDR1 is SGHRS, CDR2 YFSETQ. The CDR3 length is 17 residues. Here the CDR3 reads CASSPGLAGGLQETQYF. Written as DNA, the CDR3 is TGCGCCAGCAGCCCCGGACTAGCGGGGGGGCTCCAAGAGACCCAGTACTTC. Complete variable domain (other parts from reference TRBV5-1 and TRBJ2-5): KAGVTQTPRYLIKTRGQQVTLSCSPISGHRSVSWYQQTPGQGLQFLFEYFSETQRNKGNFPGRFSGRQFSNSRSEMNVSTLELGDSALYLCASSPGLAGGLQETQYFGPGTRLLVL.

In regard to this clone: The junction departs from germline at one end; a sequencing error may be responsible. The gene calls are TRBV10-3 and TRBJ1-1; TRBD1 might be the D (5 bases). CDR3 length equals 13 residues. From germline, CDR1 is ENHRY and CDR2 SYGVKD. CDR3 sequence: CAIGDQGSPEAFF. The CDR3 DNA reads as TGTGCCATCGGTGACCAGGGATCACCTGAAGCTTTCTTT.

The chain combines TRBV2 with TRBJ2-1, with 9 bases lining up with TRBD2. The CDR3 sequence is 14 residues long. CDR1 is SNHLY and CDR2 is FYNNEI in the germline V gene. The V and J ends lost 5 bases and 6 bases, in that order; junction bases with no gene match: 5. CDR3 in amino acids: CASSSRTSVNEQFF. The CDR3 DNA is TGTGCCAGCAGTTCCAGGACTAGCGTCAATGAGCAGTTCTTC.

The chain uses TRBV9 and TRBJ1-3, with D possibly TRBD1 on 6 matching bases. The CDR3 is made up of 15 amino acids. The germline V gene encodes CDR1 SGDLS and CDR2 YYNGEE. V lost 1 base to trimming and J lost 2 bases, with 10 bases between them. The CDR3 DNA is TGTGCCAGCAGCGTACGGGGGGCGCCTGGAAACACCATATATTTT. Translation gives CASSVRGAPGNTIYF. Supplemented by reference TRBV9 and TRBJ1-3, the full variable domain reads DSGVTQTPKHLITATGQRVTLRCSPRSGDLSVYWYQQSLDQGLQFLIQYYNGEERAKGNILERFSAQQFPDLHSELNLSSLELGDSALYFCASSVRGAPGNTIYFGEGSWLTVV.

The V gene is TRBV4-2, the J gene TRBJ2-7; TRBD1 matches 7 bases. CDR3 length equals 15 residues. The V and J ends lost 0 bases and 1 base, in that order; junction bases with no gene match: 3. The germline CDR1 and CDR2 sequences are LGHNA and YNFKEQ. The CDR3 DNA reads as TGTGCCAGCAGCCAAGAGAACAGGGGTTCCTACGAGCAGTACTTC. Translating gives CASSQENRGSYEQYF.

CDR3 region: CASSVGQGAGELFF. DNA of the CDR3: TGTGCCAGCAGCGTAGGACAGGGGGCCGGGGAGCTGTTTTTT. This chain joins TRBV9 and TRBJ2-2; 9 nucleotides match TRBD1. The CDR3 is 14 amino acids. Trimming removed 0 bases from V and 6 bases from J; junction bases left unmatched: 0. Germline CDR1 is SGDLS and CDR2 is YYNGEE.

In this sample, this clone turned up once. The V gene is TRBV2, the J gene TRBJ1-1; D unresolved. Germline values: CDR1 SNHLY, CDR2 FYNNEI. This CDR3 is 15 amino acids long. V was cut by 8 bases and J by 5 bases, with 21 bases left in between. CDR3 sequence (DNA): TGTGCCAGCCTGAAAGAGAAGGAGGTAAGAACTGAAGCTTTCTTT. Translation: CASLKEKEVRTEAFF.

This clone appeared a single time. The chain is built from TRBV20-1 and TRBJ2-4; 10 positions match TRBD1. The CDR3 sequence is 14 residues long. Trimming at V came to 3 bases and at J to 4 bases, leaving 3 bases not matched to a gene. Germline loops: CDR1 DFQATT, CDR2 SNEGSKA (reference sequence). Written as DNA, the CDR3 is TGCAGTGCTAGTCCGGGACAGGGGAAAAACATTCAGTACTTC. Translation gives CSASPGQGKNIQYF.

The chain joins TRBV30 to TRBJ2-3; 12 bases are shared with TRBD2. Germline values: CDR1 GTSNPN, CDR2 SVGIG (reference sequence). The V segment lost 2 bases and the J segment 2 bases; nucleotides outside the gene matches: 5. The CDR3 sequence is 16 residues long. CDR3 nucleotide sequence: TGTGCCTGGAGTCCAGGACTAGCGGGGACCACAGATACGCAGTATTTT. It encodes CAWSPGLAGTTDTQYF.

The chain carries TRBV5-1 and TRBJ1-2; 7 bases agree with TRBD1. This CDR3 is 16 amino acids long. From germline, CDR1 is SGHRS and CDR2 YFSETQ. The V gene end was trimmed by 7 bases and the J gene end by 8 bases; junction bases not matched to a gene: 20. The CDR3 sequence is CASGSGTEVLSMGYTF. CDR3 nucleotide sequence: TGCGCCAGCGGTTCCGGGACAGAGGTCCTCTCTATGGGCTACACCTTC.

This chain joins TRBV5-1 and TRBJ1-4; the D gene is possibly TRBD1 (5 bases). V lost 4 bases, J lost 4 bases, and 11 bases lay in between. CDR1 and CDR2 from the germline V gene are SGHRS and YFSETQ. CDR3 length equals 14 residues. CDR3 region: CASSGTGVNEKLFF. As DNA, the CDR3 is TGCGCCAGCAGCGGAACAGGCGTTAATGAAAAACTGTTTTTT. The variable domain in full, completed from reference TRBV5-1 and TRBJ1-4, reads KAGVTQTPRYLIKTRGQQVTLSCSPISGHRSVSWYQQTPGQGLQFLFEYFSETQRNKGNFPGRFSGRQFSNSRSEMNVSTLELGDSALYLCASSGTGVNEKLFFGSGTQLSVL.

The chain combines TRBV6-1 with TRBJ1-2, with TRBD1 matching over 8 bases. This CDR3 comprises 16 residues. Per the germline V gene, CDR1 is MNHNS and CDR2 is SASEGT. Trimming at V came to 2 bases and at J to 4 bases, leaving 9 bases not matched to a gene. CDR3 DNA: TGTGCCAGCAGTGAATCTCGCAGGGGGCAAAGCTATGGCTACACCTTC. Translation: CASSESRRGQSYGYTF.

The rearrangement joins TRBV5-4 to TRBJ2-7; TRBD2 agrees at 7 bases. CDR3 length: 16 residues. Germline V CDR1 and CDR2: SGHNT, YYREEE (reference sequence). Trimming at V came to 3 bases and at J to 2 bases, leaving 11 bases not matched to a gene. CDR3 coding DNA: TGTGCCAGCAGCTCTTCCCTTCGGAGCGGGACCTACGAGCAGTACTTC. Encoded protein: CASSSSLRSGTYEQYF.

A few counts support this clone. This sequence joins TRBV2 and TRBJ1-5; D is unresolved. Germline V gene lookup returns CDR1 SNHLY and CDR2 FYNNEI. V lost 6 bases and J 4 bases, leaving 10 bases between the germline ends. The CDR3 length is 13 residues. The CDR3 loop is CASRFGGNQPQHF. CDR3 in DNA: TGTGCCAGCAGATTCGGAGGAAATCAGCCCCAGCATTTT.

V gene TRBV28 combines with J gene TRBJ1-4; TRBD1 matches 8 bases. J lost 7 bases, V lost 3 bases, and 4 bases had no gene match. CDR1 MDHEN and CDR2 SYDVKM come from the germline V gene. This CDR3 is 14 amino acids long. The CDR3 coding sequence is TGTGCCAGCAGTTTGTTACAGGGGGTTGAAAAACTGTTTTTT. Translated: CASSLLQGVEKLFF.